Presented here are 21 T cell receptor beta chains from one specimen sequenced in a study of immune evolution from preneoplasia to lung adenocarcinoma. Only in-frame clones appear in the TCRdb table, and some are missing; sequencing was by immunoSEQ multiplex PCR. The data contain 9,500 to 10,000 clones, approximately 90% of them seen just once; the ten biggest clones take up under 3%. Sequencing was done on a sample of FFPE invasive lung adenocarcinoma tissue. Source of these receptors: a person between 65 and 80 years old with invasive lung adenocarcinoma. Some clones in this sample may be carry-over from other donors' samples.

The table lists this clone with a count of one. The CDR3 bases are TGCGCCAGCAGCTTGTCAGCGGGGGGTGGAGATACGCAGTATTTT. It codes for CASSLSAGGGDTQYF. The chain uses TRBV5-1 and TRBJ2-3; TRBD2 aligns across 9 bases. The CDR3 runs 15 residues. Looked up from germline, CDR1 is SGHRS and CDR2 is YFSETQ. The V gene end was trimmed by 1 base and the J gene end by 5 bases; junction bases not matched to a gene: 5.

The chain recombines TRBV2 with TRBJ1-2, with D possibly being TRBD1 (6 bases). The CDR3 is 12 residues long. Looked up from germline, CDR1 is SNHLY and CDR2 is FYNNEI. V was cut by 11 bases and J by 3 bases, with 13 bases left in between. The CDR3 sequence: CAGNRVHYGYTF. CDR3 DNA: TGTGCCGGCAACAGGGTTCACTATGGCTACACCTTC.

CDR3 amino acids: CASSWNDETNEKLFF. The CDR3, as DNA: TGCGCCAGCAGCTGGAACGACGAAACTAATGAAAAACTGTTTTTT. This rearrangement joins TRBV5-1 to TRBJ1-4; D not resolved. Trimming left V 3 bases short and J 1 base short, with 10 bases between. This CDR3 region has 15 residues. CDR1 and CDR2 from the germline V gene are SGHRS and YFSETQ. Filled out from reference TRBV5-1 and TRBJ1-4, the complete variable domain reads KAGVTQTPRYLIKTRGQQVTLSCSPISGHRSVSWYQQTPGQGLQFLFEYFSETQRNKGNFPGRFSGRQFSNSRSEMNVSTLELGDSALYLCASSWNDETNEKLFFGSGTQLSVL.

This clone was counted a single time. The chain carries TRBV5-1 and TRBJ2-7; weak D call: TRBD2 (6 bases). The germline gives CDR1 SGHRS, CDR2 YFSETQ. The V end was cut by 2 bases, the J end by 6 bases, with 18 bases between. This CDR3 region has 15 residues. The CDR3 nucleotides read TGCGCCAGCAGCTTTCGTGGGGGGTCCGGTTTCGAGCAGTACTTC. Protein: CASSFRGGSGFEQYF.

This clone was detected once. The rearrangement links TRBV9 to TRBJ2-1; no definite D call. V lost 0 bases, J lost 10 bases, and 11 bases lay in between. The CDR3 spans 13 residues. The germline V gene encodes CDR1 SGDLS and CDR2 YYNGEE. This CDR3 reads CASSVDPQAEQFF. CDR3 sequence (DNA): TGTGCCAGCAGCGTAGACCCCCAGGCAGAGCAGTTCTTC.

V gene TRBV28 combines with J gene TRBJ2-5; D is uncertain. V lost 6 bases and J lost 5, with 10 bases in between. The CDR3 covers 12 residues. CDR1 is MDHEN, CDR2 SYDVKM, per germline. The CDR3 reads CASSSTRETQYF. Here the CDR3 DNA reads TGTGCCAGCAGCTCAACGAGGGAGACCCAGTACTTC.

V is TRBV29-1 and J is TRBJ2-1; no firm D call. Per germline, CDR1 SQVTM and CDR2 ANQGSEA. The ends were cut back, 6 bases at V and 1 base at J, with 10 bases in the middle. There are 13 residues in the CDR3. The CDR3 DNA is TGCAGCGTCGCGAGTTTATCCTACAATGAGCAGTTCTTC. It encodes CSVASLSYNEQFF.

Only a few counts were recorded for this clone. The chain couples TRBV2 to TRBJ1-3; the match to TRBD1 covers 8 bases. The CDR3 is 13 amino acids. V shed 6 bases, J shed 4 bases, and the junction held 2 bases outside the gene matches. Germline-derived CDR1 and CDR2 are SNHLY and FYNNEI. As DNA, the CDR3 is TGTGCCAGCAGGAGGGACAGGGGAAACACCATATATTTT. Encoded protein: CASRRDRGNTIYF.

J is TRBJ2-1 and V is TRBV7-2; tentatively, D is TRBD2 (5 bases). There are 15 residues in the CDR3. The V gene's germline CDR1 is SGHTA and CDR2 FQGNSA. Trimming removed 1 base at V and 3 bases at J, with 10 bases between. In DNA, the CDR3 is TGTGCCAGCAGCTTAGAACGGGGTATCTACAATGAGCAGTTCTTC. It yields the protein CASSLERGIYNEQFF.

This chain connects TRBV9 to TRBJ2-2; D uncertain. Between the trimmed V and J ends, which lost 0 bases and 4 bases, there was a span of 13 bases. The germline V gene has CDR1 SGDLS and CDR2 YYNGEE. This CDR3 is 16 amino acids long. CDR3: CASSVAGRSTTGELFF. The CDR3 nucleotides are TGTGCCAGCAGCGTAGCTGGCAGGTCGACCACCGGGGAGCTGTTTTTT.

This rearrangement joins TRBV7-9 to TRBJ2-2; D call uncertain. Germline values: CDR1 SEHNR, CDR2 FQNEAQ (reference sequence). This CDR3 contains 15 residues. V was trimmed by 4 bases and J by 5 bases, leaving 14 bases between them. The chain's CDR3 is CASSSRGGVTGELFF. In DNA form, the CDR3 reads TGTGCCAGCAGCTCCCGAGGTGGGGTAACCGGGGAGCTGTTTTTT.

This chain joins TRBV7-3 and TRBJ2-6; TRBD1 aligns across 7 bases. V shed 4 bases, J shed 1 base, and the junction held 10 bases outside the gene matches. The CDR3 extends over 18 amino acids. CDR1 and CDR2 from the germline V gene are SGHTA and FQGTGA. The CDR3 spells CASSSTGTSFSGANVLTF. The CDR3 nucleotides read TGTGCCAGCAGCTCGACAGGGACATCGTTTTCTGGGGCCAACGTCCTGACTTTC.

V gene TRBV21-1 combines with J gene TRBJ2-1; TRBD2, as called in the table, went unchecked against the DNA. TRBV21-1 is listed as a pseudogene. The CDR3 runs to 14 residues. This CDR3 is CASSTSGSPHEQFF. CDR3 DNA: TGTGCCAGCAGCACTAGCGGGAGTCCTCATGAGCAGTTCTTC.

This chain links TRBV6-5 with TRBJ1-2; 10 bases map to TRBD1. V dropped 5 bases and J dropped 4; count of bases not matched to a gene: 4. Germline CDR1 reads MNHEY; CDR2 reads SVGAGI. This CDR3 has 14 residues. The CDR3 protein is CASSRDRGGYGYTF. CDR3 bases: TGTGCCAGCAGTCGGGACAGGGGCGGCTATGGCTACACCTTC.

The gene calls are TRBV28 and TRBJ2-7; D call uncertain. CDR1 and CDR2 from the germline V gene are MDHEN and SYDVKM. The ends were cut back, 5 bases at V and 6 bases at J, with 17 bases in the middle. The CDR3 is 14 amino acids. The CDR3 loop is CASSSSVLRTEQYF. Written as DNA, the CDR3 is TGTGCCAGCAGTAGTAGTGTACTCCGCACCGAGCAGTACTTC.

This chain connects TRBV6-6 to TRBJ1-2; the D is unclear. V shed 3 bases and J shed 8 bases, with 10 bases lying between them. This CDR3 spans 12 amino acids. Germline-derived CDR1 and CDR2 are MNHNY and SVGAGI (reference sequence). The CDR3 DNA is TGTGCCAGCAGTTATGAGGGTCTGGGCTACACCTTC. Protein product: CASSYEGLGYTF.

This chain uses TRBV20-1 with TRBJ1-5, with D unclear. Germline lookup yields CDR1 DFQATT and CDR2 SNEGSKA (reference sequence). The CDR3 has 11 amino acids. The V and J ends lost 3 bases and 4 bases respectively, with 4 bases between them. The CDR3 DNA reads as TGCAGTGCTAGCCCGAATCAGCCCCAGCATTTT. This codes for CSASPNQPQHF.

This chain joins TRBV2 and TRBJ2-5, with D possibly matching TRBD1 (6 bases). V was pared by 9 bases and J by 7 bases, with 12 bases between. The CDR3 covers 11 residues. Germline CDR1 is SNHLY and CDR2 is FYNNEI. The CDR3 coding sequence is TGTGCCAGACAGGGTTCGGGGACCCAGTACTTC. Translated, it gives CARQGSGTQYF.

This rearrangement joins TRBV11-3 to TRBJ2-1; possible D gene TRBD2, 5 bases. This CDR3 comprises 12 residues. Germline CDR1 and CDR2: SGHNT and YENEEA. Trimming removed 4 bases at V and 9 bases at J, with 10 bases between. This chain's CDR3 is CASSSTSFEQFF. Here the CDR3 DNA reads TGTGCCAGCAGCTCCACTAGTTTTGAGCAGTTCTTC.

This CDR3 is CASRKGQKTQYF. The CDR3 DNA is TGCGCCAGCAGGAAAGGGCAAAAGACCCAGTACTTC. The V and J genes are TRBV10-1 and TRBJ2-5; no definite D call. This CDR3 has 12 residues. The germline V gene encodes CDR1 WNHNN and CDR2 SYGVQD (reference sequence). With 6 bases removed from V and 6 bases from J, the gap between germline ends came to 11 bases.

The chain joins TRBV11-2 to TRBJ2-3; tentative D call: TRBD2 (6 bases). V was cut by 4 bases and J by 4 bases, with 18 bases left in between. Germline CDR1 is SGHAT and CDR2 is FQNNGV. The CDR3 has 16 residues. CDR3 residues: CASSSVADTGSDTQYF. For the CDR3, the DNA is TGTGCCAGCAGCTCAGTAGCGGATACTGGGTCAGATACGCAGTATTTT.